Listed here are 26 T cell receptor beta chains from one sample, sequenced in a study of cytomegalovirus exposure and HLA in healthy donors. 60 Vbeta and 13 Jbeta primers were used in PCR. Repertoires were generated with immunoSEQ multiplex PCR, while TCRdb's copy carries only in-frame clones and drops some. The sample contains 150,000 or so clones, 74% of which appear only once. The sequenced material came from PBMCs. The receptors were gathered from a man aged 18 to 35 in good health and CMV-seropositive.

The rearrangement uses TRBV4-1 and TRBJ2-7, with 11 nucleotides matching TRBD2. J was trimmed by 1 base and V by 3 bases; bases with no gene match: 2. The CDR3 consists of 15 residues. Germline-derived CDR1 and CDR2 are MGHRA and YSYEKL. The chain's CDR3 is CASSQRTSGSYEQYF. The DNA for the CDR3 is TGCGCCAGCAGCCAGAGGACTAGCGGGTCCTACGAGCAGTACTTC.

The sample holds one count of this clone. The rearrangement uses TRBV28 and TRBJ1-2; D uncertain. CDR1 and CDR2 (germline): MDHEN, SYDVKM. The V gene lost 2 bases and the J gene lost 8 bases, with 18 bases spanning the gap. CDR3 length equals 15 residues. CDR3 sequence reads: CASSLVNGRVWGYTF. Here the CDR3 DNA reads TGTGCCAGCAGTTTAGTTAATGGGCGGGTATGGGGCTACACCTTC.

V is TRBV30 and J is TRBJ2-1; TRBD2 matches at 8 bases. Germline V gene sequence: CDR1 GTSNPN, CDR2 SVGIG (reference sequence). CDR3 size: 14 residues. V dropped 2 bases and J dropped 7; count of bases not matched to a gene: 7. CDR3 amino acids: CAWSSSGSPNEQFF. The CDR3 nucleotides read TGTGCCTGGAGTTCCAGCGGGAGTCCGAATGAGCAGTTCTTC.

This chain joins TRBV21-1 and TRBJ1-5; TRBD1 reflects the table's D call only, with no check against the DNA. TRBV21-1 is shown as a pseudogene. The length of the CDR3 is 16 residues. The CDR3 DNA is TGTGCCAGCAGCAACCTGGGACAGGTACGCAATCAGCCCCAGCATTTT. Amino acid sequence: CASSNLGQVRNQPQHF.

The V call is TRBV27, the J call TRBJ2-7; TRBD1 is a possible D gene (6 bases). This CDR3 has 14 residues. Germline V gives CDR1 MNHEY, CDR2 SMNVEV (reference sequence). V shed 5 bases and J shed 2 bases, with 13 bases lying between them. In nucleotides, the CDR3 is TGTGCCAGCAGTCTCAAGACAGGTCCCTACGAGCAGTACTTC. Its translation: CASSLKTGPYEQYF.

The sample holds one count of this clone. The chain joins TRBV28 to TRBJ1-4, with no clear D. Germline V gene lookup returns CDR1 MDHEN and CDR2 SYDVKM. V lost 6 bases to trimming and J lost 8 bases, with 16 bases between them. The CDR3 loop spans 14 amino acids. The CDR3 DNA reads TGTGCCAGCAGAAAGACTGTTCGAGGGGAAAAACTGTTTTTT. This codes for CASRKTVRGEKLFF.

The chain combines TRBV6-1 with TRBJ1-1, with D perhaps matching TRBD1 (6 bases). The CDR3 length is 15 residues. The V and J ends lost 5 bases and 1 base respectively, with 14 bases between them. Germline V gene sequence: CDR1 MNHNS, CDR2 SASEGT. CDR3 in DNA: TGTGCCAGCAGTAAGTTTACAGGGACGAACACTGAAGCTTTCTTT. It codes for CASSKFTGTNTEAFF.

The chain recombines TRBV30 with TRBJ2-6; D is ambiguous. CDR3 size: 18 residues. V gave up 4 bases and J gave up 1 base, with 20 bases separating them. Germline V CDR1 and CDR2: GTSNPN, SVGIG (reference sequence). The CDR3 nucleotides are TGTGCCTGGAATACCGGGTCCCACCTACAATCTGGGGCCAACGTCCTGACTTTC. Translation gives CAWNTGSHLQSGANVLTF.

V gene TRBV2 combines with J gene TRBJ1-5; no reliable D call. The CDR3 spans 14 residues. The V end was cut by 1 base, the J end by 5 bases, with 9 bases between. Germline CDR1 SNHLY, CDR2 FYNNEI. Here the CDR3 DNA reads TGTGCCAGCAGTGAAGGAACCGCGGATCAGCCCCAGCATTTT. Encoded protein: CASSEGTADQPQHF. Full variable domain (missing parts from reference TRBV2 and TRBJ1-5): EPEVTQTPSHQVTQMGQEVILRCVPISNHLYFYWYRQILGQKVEFLVSFYNNEISEKSEIFDDQFSVERPDGSNFTLKIRSTKLEDSAMYFCASSEGTADQPQHFGDGTRLSIL.

This clone has only one observation. The gene calls are TRBV6-5 and TRBJ2-2; 7 nucleotides agree with TRBD1. There are 13 residues in the CDR3. The junction had 7 bases not matched to a gene; V was cut back by 10 bases and J by 5 bases. CDR1 is MNHEY and CDR2 is SVGAGI in the germline V gene. In DNA form, the CDR3 reads TGTGCCAACCCGACAGGGATAACCGGGGAGCTGTTTTTT. Protein product: CANPTGITGELFF.

This clone was seen a few times. V usage is TRBV6-5 and J usage is TRBJ1-4; D is undetermined. Germline V gives CDR1 MNHEY, CDR2 SVGAGI. The CDR3 length is 13 residues. V was cut by 6 bases and J by 7 bases, with 12 bases left in between. In nucleotides, the CDR3 is TGTGCCAGCAGCCCCGGTCGTGGTGAAAAACTGTTTTTT. This sequence encodes CASSPGRGEKLFF.

The chain employs TRBV7-3 and TRBJ2-7; TRBD1 might be the D (6 bases). Germline loops: CDR1 SGHTA, CDR2 FQGTGA. The CDR3 is 16 residues long. The ends were cut back, 1 base at V and 0 bases at J, with 13 bases in the middle. The CDR3 sequence is CASSLKGGGSSYEQYF. CDR3 coding DNA: TGTGCCAGCAGCTTAAAAGGTGGGGGCAGCTCCTACGAGCAGTACTTC.

This clone was counted once. This sample also contains other DNA sequences that code for the same CDR3. The gene calls are TRBV6-5 and TRBJ1-4; 9 bases are a match to TRBD1. CDR1 is MNHEY, CDR2 SVGAGI, per germline. The CDR3 covers 15 residues. V lost 0 bases to trimming and J lost 8 bases; unmatched junction nucleotides: 4. The CDR3 nucleotides are TGTGCCAGCAGTTACTCGACAGGGGGAGGAGAAAAACTGTTTTTT. This codes for CASSYSTGGGEKLFF.

This clone was recorded a few times. The rearrangement links TRBV7-3 to TRBJ1-1, with D hard to call. Germline CDR1 is SGHTA and CDR2 is FQGTGA. The CDR3 has 13 residues. V lost 8 bases and J lost 0, with 10 bases in between. The CDR3 protein is CASRAALNTEAFF. CDR3 coding DNA: TGTGCCAGCCGAGCAGCGTTGAACACTGAAGCTTTCTTT.

The CDR3 DNA reads TGTGCCAGCAGCTTAAGGGACAGGGGGGCTAACTATGGCTACACCTTC. Protein: CASSLRDRGANYGYTF. The chain uses TRBV7-8 and TRBJ1-2; 11 nucleotides align to TRBD1. CDR1 SGHVS and CDR2 FQNEAQ come from the germline V gene. V lost 2 bases to trimming and J lost 0 bases; unmatched junction nucleotides: 2. The CDR3 totals 16 residues.

In its sample, this clone was seen once. J is TRBJ2-7 and V is TRBV7-2, with 9 bases lining up with TRBD2. Losses at the gene ends were 2 bases for V and 2 bases for J; bases not matched to a gene: 4. Germline V gives CDR1 SGHTA, CDR2 FQGNSA. There are 15 residues in the CDR3. For the CDR3, the DNA is TGTGCCAGCAGCTTATTGCGGGGGGGGACCTACGAGCAGTACTTC. As protein: CASSLLRGGTYEQYF.

The chain links TRBV7-9 to TRBJ1-6; 9 positions agree with TRBD1. After removal of 5 bases from V and 6 bases from J, the junction contained 5 bases not matched to a gene. Looked up from germline, CDR1 is SEHNR and CDR2 is FQNEAQ (reference sequence). This CDR3 region has 15 residues. CDR3: CASSELDRGNSPLHF. DNA for the CDR3: TGTGCCAGCAGCGAACTGGACAGGGGTAATTCACCCCTCCACTTT.

V usage is TRBV12-5 and J usage is TRBJ1-1, with TRBD1 identical over 7 bases. This CDR3 has 16 amino acids. The junction had 8 bases not matched to a gene; V was cut back by 0 bases and J by 4 bases. Germline V gene data show CDR1 as LGHNT and CDR2 as FRNRAP. CDR3 in amino acids: CASGLVTGVSTTEAFF. The CDR3 DNA follows: TGTGCTAGTGGTTTGGTAACAGGGGTCTCTACCACTGAAGCTTTCTTT.

The rearrangement uses TRBV28 and TRBJ2-5, with 11 bases identical to TRBD2. Germline-derived CDR1 and CDR2 are MDHEN and SYDVKM. The CDR3 runs 15 residues. V lost 6 bases and J lost 5; bases outside the gene matches: 8. CDR3 amino acids: CASRQLAGVGETQYF. CDR3 sequence (DNA): TGTGCCAGCAGACAACTAGCGGGAGTGGGGGAGACCCAGTACTTC.

This chain's CDR3 is CASNPGQRTYEQYF. For the CDR3, the DNA is TGTGCCAGCAACCCGGGACAGCGTACCTACGAGCAGTACTTC. J is TRBJ2-7 and V is TRBV28, with 7 nucleotides matching TRBD1. This CDR3 has 14 amino acids. The germline gives CDR1 MDHEN, CDR2 SYDVKM. With V trimmed by 7 bases and J by 2 bases, 8 bases remained unmatched.

The rearrangement uses TRBV5-8 and TRBJ1-2; the D gene is possibly TRBD1 (5 bases). The V end lost 5 bases, the J end lost 8 bases, and 7 bases lay between the germline ends. Germline V lookup: CDR1 SGHTS, CDR2 YDEGEE. The CDR3 runs 10 residues. CDR3: CASRRGGYTF. The CDR3 DNA sequence: TGTGCCAGCAGACGGGGGGGCTACACCTTC.

The rearrangement joins TRBV18 to TRBJ2-2; 9 bases are a match to TRBD1. Unmatched junction bases numbered 9, after V lost 2 bases and J lost 5 bases. There are 17 residues in the CDR3. Per the germline V gene, CDR1 is KGHSH and CDR2 is LQKENI. The CDR3 region is CASSPSRGQGRTGELFF. The CDR3 DNA reads as TGTGCCAGCTCACCATCCCGGGGACAGGGAAGAACCGGGGAGCTGTTTTTT.

The V gene is TRBV6-6, the J gene TRBJ1-5; no reliable D call. CDR3 length: 16 residues. V lost 10 bases and J 4 bases, leaving 23 bases between the germline ends. Germline assignment: CDR1 MNHNY and CDR2 SVGAGI (reference sequence). The chain's CDR3 is CATLPFGLLVNQPQHF. The CDR3 DNA reads TGTGCCACACTACCATTTGGACTGCTGGTGAATCAGCCCCAGCATTTT.

J is TRBJ1-1 and V is TRBV28; 8 nucleotides match TRBD1. Germline assignment: CDR1 MDHEN and CDR2 SYDVKM. The J segment lost 2 bases and the V segment lost 8 bases, leaving 10 bases of the junction unmatched. This CDR3 has 15 amino acids. The CDR3 DNA is TGTGCCAGCCTCAGCAGGGGGCTAGGAAACACTGAAGCTTTCTTT. This sequence encodes CASLSRGLGNTEAFF.

The chain joins TRBV7-9 to TRBJ1-2; tentatively, D is TRBD1 (6 bases). The CDR3 extends over 13 amino acids. The germline CDR1 and CDR2 sequences are SEHNR and FQNEAQ (reference sequence). V was clipped by 7 bases and J by 5 bases, with 14 bases between them. The CDR3 spells CASNNRDGYGYTF. The DNA for the CDR3 is TGTGCCAGCAACAACAGGGATGGGTATGGCTACACCTTC.

The chain combines TRBV7-9 with TRBJ2-1; maybe TRBD2 (7 bases). CDR1 is SEHNR, CDR2 FQNEAQ, per germline (reference sequence). The CDR3 covers 15 residues. V was cut by 1 base and J by 4 bases, with 11 bases left in between. CDR3 region: CASSLGRGAYNEQFF. CDR3 in DNA: TGTGCCAGCAGCTTAGGACGGGGGGCATACAATGAGCAGTTCTTC.